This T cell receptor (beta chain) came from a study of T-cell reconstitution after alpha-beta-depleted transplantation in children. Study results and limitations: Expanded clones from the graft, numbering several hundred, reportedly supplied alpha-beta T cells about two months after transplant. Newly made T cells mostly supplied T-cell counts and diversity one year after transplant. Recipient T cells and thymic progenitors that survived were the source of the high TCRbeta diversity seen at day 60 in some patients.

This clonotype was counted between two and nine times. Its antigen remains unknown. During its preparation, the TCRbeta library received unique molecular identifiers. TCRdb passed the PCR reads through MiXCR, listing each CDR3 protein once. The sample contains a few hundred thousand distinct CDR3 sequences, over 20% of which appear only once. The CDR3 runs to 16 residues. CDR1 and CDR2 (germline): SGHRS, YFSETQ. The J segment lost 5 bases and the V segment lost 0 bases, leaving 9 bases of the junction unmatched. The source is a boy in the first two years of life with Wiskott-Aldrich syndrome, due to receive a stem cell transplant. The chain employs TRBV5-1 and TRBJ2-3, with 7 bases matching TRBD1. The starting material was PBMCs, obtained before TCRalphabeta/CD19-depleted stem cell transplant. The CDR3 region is CASSLVPTGNLDTQYF. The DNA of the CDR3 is TGCGCCAGCAGCTTGGTCCCGACAGGGAACTTAGATACGCAGTATTTT.